These T cell receptor beta chains were read from a single sample in a study of control samples from healthy donors and cancer patients. TCRdb's copy holds only in-frame clones and misses some; the assay was immunoSEQ multiplex PCR. The table records 60,000 to 75,000 clones, over 70% of them present only once. Input material: blood. The receptors here all came from a man aged 45 to 65 in good health. Each CDR3 is given with its conserved first and last residue. A D gene is named only where the DNA matches it firmly. Clone size appears in some rows only: once, few, many, or a class for an expanded clone.

>TRBV5-6|NA|TRBJ2-2|NA
TGTGCCAGCAGCTTAGTTGATGGGACCGGGGAGCTGTTTTTT
CASSLVDGTGELFF
>TRBV7-8|NA|TRBJ1-3|NA
TGTGCCAGCAGCTCCCATGCCGACACCATATATTTT
CASSSHADTIYF
>TRBV9|NA|TRBJ2-5|NA
TGTGCCAGCAGCGTAGGAATAGAGGAAGAGACCCAGTACTTC
CASSVGIEEETQYF
>TRBV2|NA|TRBJ2-1|NA
TGTGCCAGCACCTTGACGGTGCCGGGTGAGCAGTTCTTC
CASTLTVPGEQFF
>TRBV7-3|few|TRBJ2-7|NA
TGTGCCAGCAGCGAGACCAGGGAACACGAGCAGTACTTC
CASSETREHEQYF
>TRBV3-1/TRBV3-2|NA|TRBJ1-5|NA
TGTGCCAGCAGCCAAGCGGGGGGGGCTCAGCCCCAGCATTTT
CASSQAGGAQPQHF
>TRBV7-3|NA|TRBJ2-3|NA
TGTGCCAGCAGCTTAATGGTCAGGGAAGCGCAGTATTTT
CASSLMVREAQYF
>TRBV5-1|NA|TRBJ2-7|NA
TGCGCCAGCAGCTTACAGAGAAGCTACGAGCAGTACTTC
CASSLQRSYEQYF
>TRBV7-2|NA|TRBJ1-1|NA
TGTGCCAGCAGCTTAGCGACTCTCGGAAACACTGAAGCTTTCTTT
CASSLATLGNTEAFF
>TRBV4-3|NA|TRBJ1-6|NA
TGCGCCAGCAGCCAGGGCGCGGGGAGTTCACCCCTCCACTTT
CASSQGAGSSPLHF
>TRBV6-5|NA|TRBJ1-2|NA
TGTGCCAGCAGAAACGACGGGAAGTATGGCTACACCTTC
CASRNDGKYGYTF
>TRBV14|NA|TRBJ2-5|NA
TGTGCCAGCAGCCAAGATAGGGCCAGCTCGTACCAAGAGACCCAGTACTTC
CASSQDRASSYQETQYF
>TRBV27|NA|TRBJ1-3|NA
TGTGCCAGCAGTTCAGGGTCTGGAAACACCATATATTTT
CASSSGSGNTIYF
>TRBV10-3|NA|TRBJ2-7|TRBD2
TGTGCCATCAGTGAGAGCGGGACTAGCGGGTACGAGCAGTACTTC
CAISESGTSGYEQYF
>TRBV19|many|TRBJ1-2|NA
TGTGCCAGTATGAAGGTTGGCAGGGTAGATGGTGTGGGGTCCTTC
CASMKVGRVDGVGSF
>TRBV19|NA|TRBJ2-7|TRBD2
TGTGCCAGTAGTATGGGACTAGCGCCATCCTACGAGCAGTACTTC
CASSMGLAPSYEQYF
>TRBV5-1|NA|TRBJ2-1|TRBD2
TGCGCCAGCAGCTTGTTGCGGGGGGAGCACAATGAGCAGTTCTTC
CASSLLRGEHNEQFF
>TRBV5-4|few|TRBJ2-1|NA
TGTGCCAGCAGCGATAAGATATTCTCCGACGGCCACAATGAGCAGTTCTTC
CASSDKIFSDGHNEQFF
>TRBV7-2|NA|TRBJ1-5|TRBD1
TGTGCCAGCAGCTTACACGGGACAGGGAATCAGCCCCAGCATTTT
CASSLHGTGNQPQHF
>TRBV7-9|NA|TRBJ1-4|NA
TGTGCCAGCAGCTCTACCGACGGAACATCATTGGGTAATGAAAAACTGTTTTTT
CASSSTDGTSLGNEKLFF
>TRBV7-6|NA|TRBJ2-5|NA
TGTGCCAGCAGCTTAATCGGGCCCCACAGGGAGACCCAGTACTTC
CASSLIGPHRETQYF
>TRBV18|once|TRBJ2-2|TRBD1
TGTGCCAGCTCAGAGTCAGTAGTGTTCGGGACAGCGAACACCGGGGAGCTGTTTTTT
CASSESVVFGTANTGELFF
>TRBV30|NA|TRBJ2-3|TRBD1
TGTGCCTGGAGTACGGGGACAGGGGAAGATACGCAGTATTTT
CAWSTGTGEDTQYF
>TRBV28|few|TRBJ1-5|NA
TGTGCCAGCAAGATCGGAACAGGAGTTCAGCCCCAGCATTTT
CASKIGTGVQPQHF
>TRBV7-2|NA|TRBJ1-5|NA
TGTGCCAGCAGCTTAGGATATAGCAATCAGCCCCAGCATTTT
CASSLGYSNQPQHF
>TRBV6-4|NA|TRBJ1-1|NA
TGTGCCAGCAGCCCCGGTAATTTAGGGACTGAAGCTTTCTTT
CASSPGNLGTEAFF
>TRBV24-1|NA|TRBJ2-2|NA
TGTGCCACCATCGGATACACCGGGGAGCTGTTTTTT
CATIGYTGELFF
>TRBV30|NA|TRBJ1-2|NA
TGTGCCTGGAGCGTAGGATTATATGGCTACACCTTC
CAWSVGLYGYTF
>TRBV6-2/TRBV6-3|NA|TRBJ1-2|NA
TGTGCCAGCAGTTACTCGCTTCCCTATGGCTACACCTTC
CASSYSLPYGYTF
>TRBV10-3|NA|TRBJ1-2|NA
TGTGCCATCAGTGAGTCGATGGATACTATGTGGTACACCTTC
CAISESMDTMWYTF
>TRBV9|NA|TRBJ1-6|NA
TGTGCCAGCAGCGTAGCGGGGGGGGATTCACCCCTCCACTTT
CASSVAGGDSPLHF
>TRBV7-2|once|TRBJ2-1|NA
TGTGCCAGCAGCCCCCAGGGGTATCTGGGCAATGAGCAGTTCTTC
CASSPQGYLGNEQFF
>TRBV5-5|NA|TRBJ1-1|NA
TGTGCCAGCAGCTTGGCCGGCTCAGGGCCGAACACTGAAGCTTTCTTT
CASSLAGSGPNTEAFF
>TRBV11-2|NA|TRBJ2-5|TRBD1
TGTGCCAGCAGCTTAGTCGCCGCGGTGACAGGGATGGAGACCCAGTACTTC
CASSLVAAVTGMETQYF